This T cell receptor beta chain was recovered during a study of identical twins. Each CDR3 protein is one row after TCRdb ran MiXCR on the 5' RACE reads. The top ten hold about 14% of the sample, which has 200,000 to 250,000 distinct CDR3 sequences, 6% to 7% seen once. This CDR3 comprises 12 residues. V was pared by 2 bases and J by 4 bases, with 5 bases between. Germline-derived CDR1 and CDR2 are SGHRS and YFSETQ. These same data were also listed under a study on T cells expressing NK-cell markers.

The V and J genes are TRBV5-1 and TRBJ2-3; D is unclear. Sequencing was done on a sample of CD8+ T cells sorted from blood. The source is a woman between 18 and 29 years old in good health. The CDR3 sequence is CASSFWADTQYF. DNA of the CDR3: TGCGCCAGCAGCTTTTGGGCAGATACGCAGTATTTT. Full variable domain (missing parts from reference TRBV5-1 and TRBJ2-3): KAGVTQTPRYLIKTRGQQVTLSCSPISGHRSVSWYQQTPGQGLQFLFEYFSETQRNKGNFPGRFSGRQFSNSRSEMNVSTLELGDSALYLCASSFWADTQYFGPGTRLTVL.